This T cell receptor beta chain stems from a study of T-cell memory formation after mild COVID-19. Overall study findings and caveats: Later expanders leaned CD4+, whereas clones that contracted between day 15 and 85 were balanced CD4/CD8.

This CDR3 has 14 amino acids. CDR1 is DFQATT, CDR2 SNEGSKA, per germline (reference sequence). V was pared by 4 bases and J by 7 bases, with 8 bases of the junction left unmatched. TCRdb redid the calling of the 5' RACE reads with MiXCR, one entry per CDR3 protein. Of fewer than 200,000 distinct CDR3 sequences listed, 20% to 25% were seen once; the top ten hold roughly 23%. This clonotype was seen only a few times. Its antigen is currently unknown. The chain links TRBV20-1 to TRBJ2-1; 9 bases are shared with TRBD2. This clonotype was sampled from an adult woman who had mild COVID-19 (a few samples of this study predate the infection). Cell type and time point are not known. Sequencing was carried out using PBMCs or a T cell subset sorted from them (not recorded which). The CDR3 nucleotides read TGCAGTGCTATTAAAGCGGGAGGAGAGAATGAGCAGTTCTTC. Encoded protein: CSAIKAGGENEQFF.